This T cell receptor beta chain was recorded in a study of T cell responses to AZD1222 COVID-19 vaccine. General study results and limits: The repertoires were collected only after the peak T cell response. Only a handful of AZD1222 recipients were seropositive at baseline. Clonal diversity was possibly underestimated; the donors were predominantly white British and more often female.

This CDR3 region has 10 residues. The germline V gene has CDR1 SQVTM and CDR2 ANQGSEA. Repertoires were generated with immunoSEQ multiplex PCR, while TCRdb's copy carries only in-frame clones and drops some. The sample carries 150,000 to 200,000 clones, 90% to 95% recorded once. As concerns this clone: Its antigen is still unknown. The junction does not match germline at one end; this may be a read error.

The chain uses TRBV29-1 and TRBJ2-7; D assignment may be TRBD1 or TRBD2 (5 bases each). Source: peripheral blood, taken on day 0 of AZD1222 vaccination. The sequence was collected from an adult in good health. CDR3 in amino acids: CSVCRQSAGF. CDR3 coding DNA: TGCAGCGTTTGCCGACAGTCGGCGGGCTTC.